The present TCR beta chain was sequenced within a study of regulatory T cells in long-lasting Graves disease. Time point: newly diagnosed GD, antithyroid drugs for less than 3 months. TCR sequences were obtained from RNA taken from PBMCs. On this clonotype: What it binds is unknown. At one of its ends the junction is not consistent with the germline gene, which may arise from a read error.

Notes on the study in general: Patients with persistent disease shared around 2,700 public clonotypes, outpacing the 966 shared by new patients. Lower TCR diversity was seen in persistent Graves' patients than in newly diagnosed ones.

Researchers made TCR beta libraries by using iRepertoire HTBI primers and running Arm-PCR on CDR3 regions. TCRdb ran MiXCR on the multiplex PCR reads and lists one entry per CDR3 protein. The sample lists 530,000 or so distinct CDR3 sequences; about 15% were seen once. The CDR3 runs to 15 residues. CDR1 LGHDT and CDR2 YNNKEL come from the germline V gene (reference sequence). This same sample was also taken into another study, of T cells in Graves' hyperthyroidism and ophthalmopathy.

The V and J genes are TRBV3-1 and TRBJ2-2; perhaps TRBD2 as D (5 bases). The sequence came from a young man with Graves disease. The sequencing here drew on peripheral blood mononuclear cells (PBMCs), taken at new diagnosis, from a patient treated with antithyroid drugs. The chain's CDR3 is CASSQGTGNTGELLF. DNA for the CDR3: TGTGCCAGCAGCCAAGGGACTGGGAACACCGGGGAGCTGCTTTTT.